The text below deals with one T cell receptor beta chain. Its specificity is not known. The CDR3 consists of 14 residues. Germline CDR1 reads SGHDT; CDR2 reads YYEEEE. The germline V and J ends were trimmed by 0 bases and 3 bases, with 8 bases remaining between them. The sample originates from a study of OX40 agonist ivuxolimab in advanced cancers. The protocol was immunoSEQ multiplex PCR, while the TCRdb copy is restricted to in-frame clones and leaves out a portion. The repertoire holds around 100,000 clones, with less than 95% as singletons. Study observations and caveats: At 0.1 to 3.0 mg/kg and by week 6, clonal expansion occurred in CD4+ and CD8+ blood T cells.

The material was CD4+ or CD8+ T cells sorted from blood, obtained in a trial of the OX40 agonist ivuxolimab. The TCR sequence derives from an adult with an advanced solid tumor such as melanoma, head and neck, liver or kidney cancer. The V gene is TRBV5-6, the J gene TRBJ2-3; D is unclear. Here the CDR3 DNA reads TGTGCCAGCAGCTTGGGTGGGGTAACAGATACGCAGTATTTT. It encodes CASSLGGVTDTQYF.